This TCR beta chain was sequenced in a study of blood T cell repertoires in COVID-19. At the level of the study: The United States, Italy and Spain supplied acute and convalescent COVID-19 samples. T cells, B-cell-depleted T cells, or PBMCs supplied cDNA or gDNA.

The authors' processing: The assay estimated nucleated cells by amplifying reference gene primers. Data came from immunoSEQ multiplex PCR; TCRdb stores just in-frame clones and leaves some out. From that table come the V and J calls and clone size; the DNA was used to work out D and trimming. This sample has about 250,000 clones, with 70% to 90% found just once. J gave up 4 bases and V 6 bases, and 2 bases lay outside the gene matches. Per the germline V gene, CDR1 is MRHNA and CDR2 is SNTAGT. CDR3 length equals 13 residues. This sequence originates from a woman in her twenties or thirties with active or convalescent COVID-19. The V and J genes are TRBV6-4 and TRBJ2-7; 11 bases align to TRBD2. The sequenced material came from peripheral blood. The CDR3 spells CASSPSGGYEQYF. The CDR3, as DNA: TGTGCCAGCAGCCCTAGCGGGGGGTACGAGCAGTACTTC.